Shown below are 8 T cell receptor beta chains from a single sample sequenced in a study of T cells in Graves' hyperthyroidism and ophthalmopathy. TCR beta CDR3 region amplification was performed from RNA transcripts. Researchers ran a first-round RT-PCR on the TCR CDR3 using the HTBI primer set. TCRdb re-analysed the multiplex PCR reads in MiXCR, keeping a single row per CDR3 protein. The repertoire holds a few hundred thousand distinct CDR3 sequences, with less than 25% as singletons. Sequencing was carried out using blood. Source of these receptors: a man between 18 and 35 years old with Graves' hyperthyroidism.

The chain has TRBV28 and TRBJ2-7, with 11 bases matching TRBD2. Trimming at V came to 5 bases and at J to 10 bases, leaving 25 bases not matched to a gene. The CDR3 is made up of 19 amino acids. The germline CDR1 and CDR2 sequences are MDHEN and SYDVKM. The CDR3 DNA sequence: TGTGCCAGCAGTCAGGCGAATTGGGCTAGCGGGGGGCGGCTGTGCGATCAGTACTTC. Protein: CASSQANWASGGRLCDQYF.

This clonotype was detected ten times or more. The gene calls are TRBV20-1 and TRBJ2-7; weak D call: TRBD1 (5 bases). Trimming shortened V by 3 bases and J by 2 bases, and 14 bases separated the two germline ends. The CDR3 consists of 14 residues. CDR1 and CDR2 from the germline V gene are DFQATT and SNEGSKA (reference sequence). CDR3 nucleotides: TGCAGTGCTAGTTTCCCAGGGAAAGCCTACGAGCAGTACTTC. Translated, it gives CSASFPGKAYEQYF.

This clonotype has at least ten counts. The chain links TRBV7-2 to TRBJ2-7; tentative D call: TRBD1 (6 bases). There are 14 residues in the CDR3. Trimming shortened V by 4 bases and J by 0 bases, and 10 bases separated the two germline ends. From germline, CDR1 is SGHTA and CDR2 FQGNSA. CDR3 sequence reads: CASSSSGVSYEQYF. The CDR3 DNA reads as TGTGCCAGCAGCTCCTCAGGGGTCTCCTACGAGCAGTACTTC.

This clonotype has a handful of counts. The rearrangement joins TRBV10-3 to TRBJ2-5, with D perhaps matching TRBD1 (5 bases). The CDR3 extends over 16 amino acids. Germline values: CDR1 ENHRY, CDR2 SYGVKD. Trimming left V 0 bases short and J 3 bases short, with 14 bases between. The CDR3 sequence: CAISESVDTPEETQYF. The DNA of the CDR3 is TGTGCCATCAGTGAGTCAGTGGACACCCCTGAAGAGACCCAGTACTTC.

V usage is TRBV10-3 and J usage is TRBJ2-7, with 9 bases identical to TRBD1. Germline V lookup: CDR1 ENHRY, CDR2 SYGVKD. The CDR3 contains 15 residues. As DNA, the CDR3 is TGTGCCACCAGTGATTCGGGACAGGGATGGTACGAGCAGTACGTC. This codes for CATSDSGQGWYEQYV.

This clonotype was counted ten times or more. The V gene is TRBV28, the J gene TRBJ2-7, with D perhaps TRBD2 (5 bases). Germline V gene sequence: CDR1 MDHEN, CDR2 SYDVKM. V lost 0 bases and J lost 2, with 14 bases in between. This CDR3 spans 16 amino acids. The CDR3 DNA follows: TGTGCCAGCAGTTTATGGACGGGCGGGCTTCCCTACGAGCAGTACTTC. Amino acid sequence: CASSLWTGGLPYEQYF.

This clonotype appeared many times. V is TRBV11-2 and J is TRBJ2-5, with D perhaps matching TRBD1 or TRBD2 (5 bases each). Germline CDR1 is SGHAT and CDR2 is FQNNGV. CDR3 length: 16 residues. V was trimmed by 1 base and J by 2 bases, leaving 14 bases between them. Here the CDR3 reads CASSLGTGTQQETQYF. The CDR3 DNA follows: TGTGCCAGCAGCTTAGGGACCGGGACCCAGCAAGAGACCCAGTACTTC.

This clonotype was counted ten times or more. The genes are TRBV6-1 and TRBJ1-2; D is uncertain. CDR1 MNHNS and CDR2 SASEGT come from the germline V gene. The V end was cut by 0 bases, the J end by 2 bases, with 4 bases between. This CDR3 comprises 13 residues. The CDR3, as DNA: TGTGCCAGCAGTGAAGCAGGGAACTATGGCTACACCTTC. Protein sequence: CASSEAGNYGYTF.